The rows below give T cell receptor beta chains drawn from one sample of a study of PD-1 blockade in classical Hodgkin lymphoma. Libraries were prepared by immunoSEQ multiplex PCR; TCRdb keeps only in-frame clonotypes and omits some of them. The sample contains 9,000 to 10,000 clones, 75% of which appear only once. The sample in question was CD4+ T cells from blood, obtained before the fourth cycle of nivolumab. These receptors all stem from a human donor with classical Hodgkin lymphoma. The CDR3 runs from the conserved cysteine through the conserved F or W. Fields, in order: clone size, J gene, V gene, D gene, CDR3 DNA, CDR3 protein. A D gene is named only where the DNA matches it firmly. Clone size is given for some rows only: seen once, a few or many times, or a class if the clone is expanded.

NA	TRBJ1-2	TRBV11-2	TRBD1	TGTGCCAGCAGCTTAACCCTACAGGGGGGATATGGCTACACCTTC	CASSLTLQGGYGYTF
NA	TRBJ1-1	TRBV12-2	NA	TGTGCAAGTCGCTTACGGCCAGGGCAGGAGGACACTGAAGCTTTCTTT	CASRLRPGQEDTEAFF
NA	TRBJ1-6	TRBV4-3	NA	TGCGCCAGCAGCCGAGCCGACAGAGATAATTCACCCCTCCACTTT	CASSRADRDNSPLHF
few	TRBJ1-2	TRBV5-1	NA	TGCGCCAGCAGCTTGGCCGGGCAGACCTATGGCTACACCTTC	CASSLAGQTYGYTF
few	TRBJ1-1	TRBV7-9	NA	TGTGCCAGCAGCTTGATTAGCACTGAAGCTTTCTTT	CASSLISTEAFF
NA	TRBJ1-1	TRBV7-9	NA	TGTGCCAGCACAGCAGGGGTGAACACTGAAGCTTTCTTT	CASTAGVNTEAFF
NA	TRBJ1-2	TRBV6-1	NA	TGTGCCAGCAGTGAAAAGAGACCCTTACCGGGCTACACCTTC	CASSEKRPLPGYTF
NA	TRBJ1-2	TRBV7-9	NA	TGTGCCAGCAGCTTAGAAGTCGGGGGGACAAATGGCTACACCTTC	CASSLEVGGTNGYTF
NA	TRBJ2-2	TRBV9	NA	TGTGCCAGCAGCGCCCGGCGGGCCGGGGAGCTGTTTTTT	CASSARRAGELFF
NA	TRBJ1-1	TRBV28	TRBD1	TGTGCCAGCAAGACCGACGGGACAGGGAACACTGAAGCTTTCTTT	CASKTDGTGNTEAFF
NA	TRBJ1-4	TRBV19	NA	TGTGCCAGTAGTATCGAGCGACGGACAACTAATGAAAAACTGTTTTTT	CASSIERRTTNEKLFF
NA	TRBJ1-6	TRBV27	NA	TGTGCCAGCAGTTTTGAGCGTAATTCACCCCTCCACTTT	CASSFERNSPLHF
NA	TRBJ2-5	TRBV11-2	TRBD1	TGTGCCAGCAGCTTAATGAGACAGGGGGCGCAGACCCAGTACTTC	CASSLMRQGAQTQYF
few	TRBJ1-2	TRBV28	NA	TGTGCCAGCAGTTTACCACTTAACGGAGGCTACACCTTC	CASSLPLNGGYTF
NA	TRBJ2-4	TRBV5-1	NA	TGCGCCAGCAGCTTTATGGGTGGAGGCATTCAGTACTTC	CASSFMGGGIQYF
NA	TRBJ2-3	TRBV5-6	NA	TGTGCCAGCAGCTTGGCGTCAGACAGTAAGCCCTATACGCAGTATTTT	CASSLASDSKPYTQYF
NA	TRBJ1-6	TRBV5-1	NA	TGCGCCAGCAGCTTGGATGTAAATTCACCCCTCCACTTT	CASSLDVNSPLHF
NA	TRBJ2-5	TRBV5-1	NA	TGCGCCAGCAGCGATAGCGGTTTCCAAGAGACCCAGTACTTC	CASSDSGFQETQYF
once	TRBJ1-5	TRBV7-8	TRBD1	TGTGCCAGCAGCTCCGGGACAGGGGGTAGTCAGCCCCAGCATTTT	CASSSGTGGSQPQHF
NA	TRBJ1-6	TRBV9	NA	TGTGCCAGCAGCGTAGGAGGGGGGGATAATTCACCCCTCCACTTT	CASSVGGGDNSPLHF
NA	TRBJ1-6	TRBV6-1	TRBD1	TGTGCCAGCTTCGACAGGGGTAATTCACCCCTCCACTTT	CASFDRGNSPLHF
NA	TRBJ2-3	TRBV29-1	NA	TGCAGCGTCCGGACGGATATCACAGATACGCAGTATTTT	CSVRTDITDTQYF
NA	TRBJ1-2	TRBV4-1	TRBD1	TGCGCCAGCAGCCAACGGTCTTATTCCCGGACAGGGGGAAGTGGCTACACCTTC	CASSQRSYSRTGGSGYTF
NA	TRBJ2-7	TRBV15	TRBD2	TGTGCCACCAGCAGAGACCCGGGGGGCGAGCAGTACTTC	CATSRDPGGEQYF
NA	TRBJ2-1	TRBV7-2	NA	TGTGCCAGCAGCTGGAGAATGAATGAGCAGTTCTTC	CASSWRMNEQFF
once	TRBJ2-3	TRBV2	TRBD2	TGTGCCAGCAGTGAGATCCTAGCGGGGGCTCCCTTGACAGATACGCAGTATTTT	CASSEILAGAPLTDTQYF
NA	TRBJ1-2	TRBV28	NA	TGTGCCAGCAGCTACCCCCCGGGGAGAGGGGATGGCTACACCTTC	CASSYPPGRGDGYTF
once	TRBJ2-3	TRBV12-2	NA	TGTGCAAGTCGCCCCTTCGGAGCGGGGGGGAAAGATACGCAGTATTTT	CASRPFGAGGKDTQYF
NA	TRBJ1-2	TRBV2	NA	TGTGCCGTCCGTCCGGGCAATGGGGATTTCGATGGCTACACCTTC	CAVRPGNGDFDGYTF
NA	TRBJ1-6	TRBV7-2	TRBD1	TGTGCCAGCAGCTTGGGGACAGGGGAAGGATCACCCCTCCACTTT	CASSLGTGEGSPLHF
NA	TRBJ2-7	TRBV5-4	NA	TGTGCCAGCAGCTTGGGGGCGGACACCTACGAGCAGTACTTC	CASSLGADTYEQYF
large	TRBJ1-2	TRBV6-5	NA	TGTGCCAGCAAGGGAGGGGGTAGGGGCTACACCTTC	CASKGGGRGYTF
NA	TRBJ1-1	TRBV6-5	NA	TGTGCCAGCAGTTCCCCAGCAGGGGTCGACACTGAAGCTTTCTTT	CASSSPAGVDTEAFF
NA	TRBJ1-6	TRBV5-6	TRBD1	TGTGCCAGCAGCTTATGGACAGGGGAAATTTCACCCCTCCACTTT	CASSLWTGEISPLHF
NA	TRBJ1-3	TRBV2	TRBD1	TGTGCCAGCAGTGAAAGGACAGGGGGTACGAGAGGAAACACCATATATTTT	CASSERTGGTRGNTIYF